A selection of T cell receptor beta chains follows, all from one sample in a study of a mutant IDH1 vaccine in newly diagnosed glioma. Produced via immunoSEQ multiplex PCR; TCRdb's table is partial and in-frame only. The sample records over 30,000 clones, under 85% being singletons. Which antigens these TCRs recognize remains unknown. The sequencing here drew on PBMCs, taken from a glioma patient whose treatment included an IDH1 peptide vaccine. All receptors come from a woman aged 25 to 45 with glioma. Some clones in this sample may be carry-over from other donors' samples. CDR3s include the opening cysteine and the closing phenylalanine or tryptophan. Fields, in order: V gene, J gene, clone size, D gene, CDR3 DNA, CDR3 protein. D genes are given only for firm matches. Expanded clones are given a class, and other clones once, few, many or no size at all.

V gene: TRBV30; J gene: TRBJ2-7; clone size: NA; D gene: NA; CDR3 DNA: TGTGCCTGGAGTGCCGGGCACTCCTACGAGCAGTACTTC; CDR3 protein: CAWSAGHSYEQYF
V gene: TRBV6-6; J gene: TRBJ2-2; clone size: NA; D gene: NA; CDR3 DNA: TGTGCCGGCCCTTGCGGGGAGCTGTTTTTT; CDR3 protein: CAGPCGELFF
V gene: TRBV6-6; J gene: TRBJ2-7; clone size: few; D gene: TRBD2; CDR3 DNA: TGTGCCAGCAGCCATAGCGGGCGGAGCTCCTACGAGCAGTACTTC; CDR3 protein: CASSHSGRSSYEQYF
V gene: TRBV28; J gene: TRBJ2-7; clone size: medium-sized; D gene: NA; CDR3 DNA: TGTGCCAGCACCAATCCCAGGGGACACCAGTACTTC; CDR3 protein: CASTNPRGHQYF
V gene: TRBV19; J gene: TRBJ2-7; clone size: NA; D gene: TRBD2; CDR3 DNA: TGTGCCAGTAGTATAGGCGGGGGGGACTACGAGCAGTACTTC; CDR3 protein: CASSIGGGDYEQYF
V gene: TRBV6-6; J gene: TRBJ1-2; clone size: NA; D gene: NA; CDR3 DNA: TGTGCCAGCAGTTACCCAGGTGGCTACACCTTC; CDR3 protein: CASSYPGGYTF
V gene: TRBV13; J gene: TRBJ1-1; clone size: NA; D gene: NA; CDR3 DNA: TGTGCCAGCAGCTCCGATACAGGGAGGACTGAAGCTTTCTTT; CDR3 protein: CASSSDTGRTEAFF
V gene: TRBV5-1; J gene: TRBJ1-4; clone size: NA; D gene: NA; CDR3 DNA: TGCGCCAGCAGCGCACAGGGTCACTTTAATGAAAAACTGTTTTTT; CDR3 protein: CASSAQGHFNEKLFF
V gene: TRBV30; J gene: TRBJ2-1; clone size: NA; D gene: NA; CDR3 DNA: TGTGCCTGGAGTCATAGCGGTATATACAATGAGCAGTTCTTC; CDR3 protein: CAWSHSGIYNEQFF
V gene: TRBV15; J gene: TRBJ2-1; clone size: NA; D gene: NA; CDR3 DNA: TGTGCCACCAGCAGAGAGAGGCTTAGGGTCTTC; CDR3 protein: CATSRERLRVF
V gene: TRBV6-5; J gene: TRBJ1-2; clone size: NA; D gene: NA; CDR3 DNA: TGTGCCAGCAGTTACTCTGTCGGGACGGGAGTCTATGGCTACACCTTC; CDR3 protein: CASSYSVGTGVYGYTF
V gene: TRBV19; J gene: TRBJ1-1; clone size: NA; D gene: NA; CDR3 DNA: TGTGCCAGTAGTGAAGTCAGGGGGAACACTGAAGCTTTCTTT; CDR3 protein: CASSEVRGNTEAFF
V gene: TRBV14; J gene: TRBJ1-1; clone size: NA; D gene: NA; CDR3 DNA: TGTGCCAGCAGCCAAAAGAACTCTGTCGGGGCTTTCTTT; CDR3 protein: CASSQKNSVGAFF
V gene: TRBV19; J gene: TRBJ2-7; clone size: once; D gene: NA; CDR3 DNA: TGTGCCAGTAGTCCTATAGGCGGGCTCGGAGAGCAGTACTTC; CDR3 protein: CASSPIGGLGEQYF
V gene: TRBV6-5; J gene: TRBJ2-7; clone size: NA; D gene: NA; CDR3 DNA: TGTGCCAGCGGCAGGGAAGAGAGGGACGAGCAGTACTTC; CDR3 protein: CASGREERDEQYF
V gene: TRBV18; J gene: TRBJ2-5; clone size: NA; D gene: NA; CDR3 DNA: TGTGCCAGCTCACCCCCCGGTTTAGGAGAGACCCAGTACTTC; CDR3 protein: CASSPPGLGETQYF
V gene: TRBV6-5; J gene: TRBJ2-7; clone size: NA; D gene: TRBD1; CDR3 DNA: TGTGCCAGCAGTTACTCTGGACAGGACTACGAGCAGTACTTC; CDR3 protein: CASSYSGQDYEQYF
V gene: TRBV7-9; J gene: TRBJ1-4; clone size: NA; D gene: NA; CDR3 DNA: TGTGCCAGCAGCTTCGCCGCAGGGAGATCAACTAATGAAAAACTGTTTTTT; CDR3 protein: CASSFAAGRSTNEKLFF
V gene: TRBV13; J gene: TRBJ2-7; clone size: NA; D gene: NA; CDR3 DNA: TGTGCCAGCAGCTTAAGAGGGCAGCCCTCCTACGAGCAGTACTTC; CDR3 protein: CASSLRGQPSYEQYF
V gene: TRBV30; J gene: TRBJ2-3; clone size: once; D gene: NA; CDR3 DNA: TGTGCCTGGAGCTCGGGCTTGGGCCCGAGGGGCACAGATACGCAGTATTTT; CDR3 protein: CAWSSGLGPRGTDTQYF
V gene: TRBV11-2; J gene: TRBJ2-2; clone size: NA; D gene: NA; CDR3 DNA: TGTGCCAGCAGCTTAAATGACGGGGAGCTGTTTTTT; CDR3 protein: CASSLNDGELFF
V gene: TRBV10-2; J gene: TRBJ2-2; clone size: NA; D gene: NA; CDR3 DNA: TGCGCCAGCAGTGAGCCCGCGTACACCGGGGAGCTGTTTTTT; CDR3 protein: CASSEPAYTGELFF
V gene: TRBV10-3; J gene: TRBJ1-2; clone size: NA; D gene: TRBD1; CDR3 DNA: TGTGCCATCAGTGAGTCAATGAGGGGGCGAAACTATGGCTACACCTTC; CDR3 protein: CAISESMRGRNYGYTF
V gene: TRBV5-6; J gene: TRBJ1-1; clone size: NA; D gene: NA; CDR3 DNA: TGTGCCAGCAGCTTGTGGGGGCGGTTTGTAAACACTGAAGCTTTCTTT; CDR3 protein: CASSLWGRFVNTEAFF
V gene: TRBV6-5; J gene: TRBJ2-5; clone size: once; D gene: NA; CDR3 DNA: TGTGCCAGCAGTTACCTTTCGGGGGTAGAGACCCAGTACTTC; CDR3 protein: CASSYLSGVETQYF
V gene: TRBV7-9; J gene: TRBJ1-2; clone size: few; D gene: TRBD1; CDR3 DNA: TGTGCCAGCAGCTTAGTAGGGGGCCCGAGGGTTGAGGGCTACACCTTC; CDR3 protein: CASSLVGGPRVEGYTF
V gene: TRBV10-2; J gene: TRBJ2-7; clone size: NA; D gene: TRBD1; CDR3 DNA: TGCGCCAGCAGTCAGACGGGACAGGGGGCATCCCTCGAGCAGTACTTC; CDR3 protein: CASSQTGQGASLEQYF
V gene: TRBV14; J gene: TRBJ2-7; clone size: NA; D gene: TRBD1; CDR3 DNA: TGTGCCAGCAGTCAAGCAGGACAGGGCAGAGGGTACGAGCAGTACTTC; CDR3 protein: CASSQAGQGRGYEQYF
V gene: TRBV2; J gene: TRBJ1-1; clone size: few; D gene: TRBD1; CDR3 DNA: TGTGCCAGCAGGAGGACAGGGACGAACACTGAAGCTTTCTTT; CDR3 protein: CASRRTGTNTEAFF
V gene: TRBV9; J gene: TRBJ1-6; clone size: NA; D gene: NA; CDR3 DNA: TGTGCCAGCAGCGTAGCTAGTACAGTAGATTCACCCCTCCACTTT; CDR3 protein: CASSVASTVDSPLHF
V gene: TRBV14; J gene: TRBJ2-5; clone size: NA; D gene: TRBD1; CDR3 DNA: TGTGCCAGCAGCCACGGGACAGGGGGGACCCAGTACTTC; CDR3 protein: CASSHGTGGTQYF
V gene: TRBV4-1; J gene: TRBJ2-5; clone size: NA; D gene: TRBD2; CDR3 DNA: TGCGCCAGCAGCCAAGAACCGGGACTAGCGGGAGGGCAGCTCGGGACCCAGTACTTC; CDR3 protein: CASSQEPGLAGGQLGTQYF
V gene: TRBV5-4; J gene: TRBJ1-2; clone size: NA; D gene: NA; CDR3 DNA: TGTGCCAGCAGCTTGAACTATGGCTACACCTTC; CDR3 protein: CASSLNYGYTF
V gene: TRBV27; J gene: TRBJ1-1; clone size: NA; D gene: NA; CDR3 DNA: TGTGCCAGCAGTTGGGGGCTTAACACTGAAGCTTTCTTT; CDR3 protein: CASSWGLNTEAFF
V gene: TRBV5-6; J gene: TRBJ2-5; clone size: NA; D gene: NA; CDR3 DNA: TGTGCCAGCAGCCCCCTCAGGGCCCAAGAGACCCAGTACTTC; CDR3 protein: CASSPLRAQETQYF
V gene: TRBV6-5; J gene: TRBJ2-7; clone size: NA; D gene: NA; CDR3 DNA: TGTGCCAGCAGTTACTCGGGGGGCGTATCCTACGAGCAGTACTTC; CDR3 protein: CASSYSGGVSYEQYF
V gene: TRBV30; J gene: TRBJ1-2; clone size: once; D gene: TRBD1; CDR3 DNA: TGTGCCTGGAGTGTGGACAGGGGAGGGAGCGGCTACACCTTC; CDR3 protein: CAWSVDRGGSGYTF
V gene: TRBV9; J gene: TRBJ2-7; clone size: once; D gene: TRBD2; CDR3 DNA: TGTGCCAGCAGCGGACCCCGGGACTATCTAGGCGAGCAGTACTTC; CDR3 protein: CASSGPRDYLGEQYF
V gene: TRBV2; J gene: TRBJ1-1; clone size: NA; D gene: NA; CDR3 DNA: TGTGCCAGCAGTGAAGCTACGACGTCAGAAGTAGCTTTCTTT; CDR3 protein: CASSEATTSEVAFF
V gene: TRBV6-4; J gene: TRBJ2-3; clone size: NA; D gene: NA; CDR3 DNA: TGTGCCAGCAGTAGCACCGGGACTAGCACAGATACGCAGTATTTT; CDR3 protein: CASSSTGTSTDTQYF
V gene: TRBV30; J gene: TRBJ1-4; clone size: NA; D gene: TRBD1; CDR3 DNA: TGTGCCTGGAGTGTACTTATGGGACAGGGGAGCGAAAAACTGTTTTTT; CDR3 protein: CAWSVLMGQGSEKLFF
V gene: TRBV13; J gene: TRBJ2-5; clone size: NA; D gene: TRBD1; CDR3 DNA: TGTGCCAGCAGCTCAACCTCACAGGGGTTCAGCCAAGAGACCCAGTACTTC; CDR3 protein: CASSSTSQGFSQETQYF
V gene: TRBV6-5; J gene: TRBJ2-5; clone size: NA; D gene: TRBD1; CDR3 DNA: TGTGCCAGCAGTCTAGGGACAGGGGCCCAAGAGACCCAGTACTTC; CDR3 protein: CASSLGTGAQETQYF
V gene: TRBV6-5; J gene: TRBJ1-4; clone size: NA; D gene: NA; CDR3 DNA: TGTGCCAGCAGTTACTCAGGGGTGGCTAATGAAAAACTGTTTTTT; CDR3 protein: CASSYSGVANEKLFF
V gene: TRBV10-3; J gene: TRBJ2-1; clone size: NA; D gene: TRBD2; CDR3 DNA: TGTGCCATCGGGGGGGTGAGGGACAATGAGCAGTTCTTC; CDR3 protein: CAIGGVRDNEQFF
V gene: TRBV11-2; J gene: TRBJ1-1; clone size: NA; D gene: NA; CDR3 DNA: TGTGCCAGCAGCTACCTTTTGGGGCAGCTTGAAGCTTTCTTT; CDR3 protein: CASSYLLGQLEAFF
V gene: TRBV19; J gene: TRBJ2-7; clone size: NA; D gene: NA; CDR3 DNA: TGTGCCAGTAGTATAGCGGGGGCCTACGAGCAGTACTTC; CDR3 protein: CASSIAGAYEQYF
V gene: TRBV11-2; J gene: TRBJ2-3; clone size: NA; D gene: NA; CDR3 DNA: TGTGCCAGCAGCTTAGATCGCCTCCGAGGGAATACGCAGTATTTT; CDR3 protein: CASSLDRLRGNTQYF
V gene: TRBV7-9; J gene: TRBJ2-1; clone size: NA; D gene: TRBD1; CDR3 DNA: TGTGCCAGCAGCTTGGGACAGGGGGCGAAGGATGAGCAGTTCTTC; CDR3 protein: CASSLGQGAKDEQFF
V gene: TRBV30; J gene: TRBJ2-5; clone size: NA; D gene: TRBD2; CDR3 DNA: TGTGCCTGGGGGACTAGCGGTCTCTGGGAGACCCAGTACTTC; CDR3 protein: CAWGTSGLWETQYF
V gene: TRBV2; J gene: TRBJ2-3; clone size: once; D gene: TRBD2; CDR3 DNA: TGTGCCAGCAGGAGTGACCAGCGGGGGCGCACAGATACGCAGTATTTT; CDR3 protein: CASRSDQRGRTDTQYF
V gene: TRBV5-5; J gene: TRBJ2-7; clone size: NA; D gene: NA; CDR3 DNA: TGTGCCAGCAGCTTGTTGGTATCCTACGAGCAGTACTTC; CDR3 protein: CASSLLVSYEQYF
V gene: TRBV30; J gene: TRBJ2-3; clone size: NA; D gene: TRBD1; CDR3 DNA: TGTGCCTGCAATCCTCCCAGGGGGCCCACAGATACGCAGTATTTT; CDR3 protein: CACNPPRGPTDTQYF
V gene: TRBV9; J gene: TRBJ2-6; clone size: NA; D gene: NA; CDR3 DNA: TGTGCCAGCAGCCCGGGGAGCTCTGGGGCCAATGTCCTGACTTTC; CDR3 protein: CASSPGSSGANVLTF
V gene: TRBV7-2; J gene: TRBJ1-2; clone size: NA; D gene: NA; CDR3 DNA: TGTGCCAGCAGCTTAGCAGATTGGGCTACGCGGTATGGCTACACCTTC; CDR3 protein: CASSLADWATRYGYTF